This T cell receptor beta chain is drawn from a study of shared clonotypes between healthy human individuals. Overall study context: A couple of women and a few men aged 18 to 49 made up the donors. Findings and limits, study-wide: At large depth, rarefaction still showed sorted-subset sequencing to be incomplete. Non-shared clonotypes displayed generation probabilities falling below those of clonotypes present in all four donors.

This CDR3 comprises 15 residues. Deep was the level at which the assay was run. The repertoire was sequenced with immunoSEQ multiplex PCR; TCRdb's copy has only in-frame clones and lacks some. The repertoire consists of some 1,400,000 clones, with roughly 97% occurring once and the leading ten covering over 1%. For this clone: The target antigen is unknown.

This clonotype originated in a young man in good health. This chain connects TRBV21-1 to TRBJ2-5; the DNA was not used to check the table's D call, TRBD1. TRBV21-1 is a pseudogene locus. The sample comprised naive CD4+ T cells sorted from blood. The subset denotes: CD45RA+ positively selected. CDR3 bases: TGTGCCAGTCCCCCATCATACAGGGGGCGAGAGACCCAGTACTTC. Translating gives CASPPSYRGRETQYF.